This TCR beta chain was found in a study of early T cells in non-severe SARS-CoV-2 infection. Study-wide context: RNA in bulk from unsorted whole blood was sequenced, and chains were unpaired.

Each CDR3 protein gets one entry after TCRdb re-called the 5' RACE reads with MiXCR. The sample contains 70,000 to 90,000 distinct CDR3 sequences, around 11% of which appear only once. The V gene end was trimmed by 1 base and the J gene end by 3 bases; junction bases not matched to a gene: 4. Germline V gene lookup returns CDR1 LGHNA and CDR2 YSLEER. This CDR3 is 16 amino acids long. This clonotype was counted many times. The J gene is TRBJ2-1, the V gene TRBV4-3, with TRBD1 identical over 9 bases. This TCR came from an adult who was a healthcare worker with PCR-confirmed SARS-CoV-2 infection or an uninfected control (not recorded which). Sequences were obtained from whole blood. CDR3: CASSQVGDRVYNEQFF. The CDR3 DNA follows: TGCGCCAGCAGCCAAGTCGGGGACAGGGTCTACAATGAGCAGTTCTTC.